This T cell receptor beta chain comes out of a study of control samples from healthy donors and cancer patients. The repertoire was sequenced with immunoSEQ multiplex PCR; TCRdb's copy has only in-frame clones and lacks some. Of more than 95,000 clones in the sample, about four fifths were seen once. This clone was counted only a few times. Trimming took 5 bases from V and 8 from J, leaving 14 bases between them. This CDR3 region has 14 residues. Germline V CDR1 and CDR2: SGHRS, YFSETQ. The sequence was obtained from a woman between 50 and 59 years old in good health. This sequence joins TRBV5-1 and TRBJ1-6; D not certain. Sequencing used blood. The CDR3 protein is CASSPTESDSPLHF. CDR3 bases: TGCGCCAGCAGTCCGACGGAATCTGATTCACCCCTCCACTTT.